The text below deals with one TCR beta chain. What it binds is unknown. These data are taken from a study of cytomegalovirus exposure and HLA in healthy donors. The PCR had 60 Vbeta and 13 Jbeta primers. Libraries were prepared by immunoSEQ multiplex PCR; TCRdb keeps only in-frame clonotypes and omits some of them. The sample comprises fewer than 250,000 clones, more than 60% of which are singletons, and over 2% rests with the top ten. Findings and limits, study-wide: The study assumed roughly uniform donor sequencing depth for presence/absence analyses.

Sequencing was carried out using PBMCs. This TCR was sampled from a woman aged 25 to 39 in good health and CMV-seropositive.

The DNA for the CDR3 is TGTGCCAGCAGCTTGGGAGGAAATAACGAGCAGTACTTC. It codes for CASSLGGNNEQYF. This sequence joins TRBV7-3 and TRBJ2-7, with D perhaps TRBD2 (6 bases). This CDR3 region has 13 residues. Trimming stripped 3 bases from V and 5 bases from J, with 11 bases between. The V gene's germline CDR1 is SGHTA and CDR2 FQGTGA.